This TCR beta chain was recovered during a study of Graves' ophthalmopathy and Graves' hyperthyroidism. Study in general: The authors collected peripheral blood at initial diagnosis, before any treatment.

Study-level findings and limits: The model predicted progression of ophthalmopathy with a sensitivity of just over 70%, and its specificity was about 76%. Distinction of ophthalmopathy from stable hyperthyroidism by a 13-signature model reached roughly 87% sensitivity and 81.08% specificity.

Scientists amplified the TCR beta CDR3 regions from RNA transcripts. The workflow started with a first-round RT-PCR run with HTBI primers and then moved on to a second-round multiplex PCR. A single record per CDR3 protein comes from TCRdb applying MiXCR to the multiplex PCR reads. The sample consists of a few hundred thousand distinct CDR3 sequences, about 17% of them appearing once. This clonotype has a count of ten or more. Its target is unknown. V was pared by 7 bases and J by 3 bases, with 15 bases of the junction left unmatched. The CDR3 consists of 16 residues. CDR1 is SGHTA, CDR2 FQGNSA, per germline. Patients with other autoimmune diseases, uncontrolled infections, pregnancy or lactation were excluded.

This chain links TRBV7-2 with TRBJ2-7, with 7 bases lining up with TRBD2. This sequence originates from a woman aged 18-29 years with Graves' ophthalmopathy. Sequenced sample: peripheral blood. CDR3 protein: CASTSVRVGGNYEQYF. The CDR3 DNA follows: TGTGCCAGCACCAGCGTCCGAGTGGGGGGGAACTACGAGCAGTACTTC.